The next 28 T cell receptor beta chains were all read from a single sample in a study of post-analysis software for immune sequencing data. Antigens of these TCRs are unknown. Study results and limitations: Four or five TRBV segments, TRBV5-6, TRBV5-1 and TRBV20-1 among them, were found more frequent in patients than controls.

Prepared TCR beta cDNA libraries contained unique molecular identifiers. One entry per CDR3 protein, called by TCRdb with MiXCR from the PCR reads. The table shows hundreds of thousands of distinct CDR3 sequences, with 30% occurring only once. Sequenced material: blood. These receptors came from a girl under 18 with multiple sclerosis.

This chain uses TRBV7-9 with TRBJ2-1; weak D call: TRBD1 (5 bases). Between the trimmed V and J ends, which lost 4 bases and 0 bases, there was a span of 13 bases. The CDR3 totals 16 residues. Germline CDR1 is SEHNR and CDR2 is FQNEAQ (reference sequence). The CDR3 region has the DNA TGTGCCAGCAGCTCACCGCCAGGGCGCTCCTACAATGAGCAGTTCTTC. Translating it yields CASSSPPGRSYNEQFF.

The genes are TRBV10-3 and TRBJ1-1, with D possibly matching TRBD1 (5 bases). This CDR3 is 12 amino acids long. Trimming took 6 bases from V and 6 from J, leaving 11 bases between them. Germline loops: CDR1 ENHRY, CDR2 SYGVKD. For the CDR3, the DNA is TGTGCCATCAGAGGGGAGGTGGCTGAAGCTTTCTTT. This encodes CAIRGEVAEAFF.

The table lists this clonotype with a few counts. The chain combines TRBV5-1 with TRBJ2-3; D not certain. The germline V gene has CDR1 SGHRS and CDR2 YFSETQ. The length of the CDR3 is 14 residues. V shed 2 bases and J shed 4 bases, with 11 bases lying between them. Here the CDR3 reads CASSFVWSADTQYF. CDR3 DNA: TGCGCCAGCAGCTTTGTTTGGTCAGCAGATACGCAGTATTTT. Based on the CDR3 plus reference TRBV5-1 and TRBJ2-3, the full variable domain is KAGVTQTPRYLIKTRGQQVTLSCSPISGHRSVSWYQQTPGQGLQFLFEYFSETQRNKGNFPGRFSGRQFSNSRSEMNVSTLELGDSALYLCASSFVWSADTQYFGPGTRLTVL.

This clonotype appeared a few times. The V gene is TRBV12-3 or TRBV12-4, the J gene TRBJ1-4; D gene ambiguous. Trimming removed 5 bases from V and 0 bases from J, with 7 bases in between. This CDR3 has 14 amino acids. In DNA, the CDR3 is TGTGCCAGCAGTCCCCGGCCAACTAATGAAAAACTGTTTTTT. It specifies CASSPRPTNEKLFF.

The chain has TRBV29-1 and TRBJ2-5; D is uncertain. The V gene's germline CDR1 is SQVTM and CDR2 ANQGSEA. The CDR3 sequence is 14 residues long. Trimming pared 4 bases from V and 1 base from J, leaving 13 bases between. The CDR3 nucleotides read TGCAGCGTTGGGGGTGTGGGCTTCCAAGAGACCCAGTACTTC. It is translated as CSVGGVGFQETQYF.

This rearrangement joins TRBV20-1 to TRBJ2-1; D gene uncertain. Trimming cost V 5 bases and J 4 bases, with 9 bases left between them. The length of the CDR3 is 12 residues. In germline, CDR1 is DFQATT, CDR2 SNEGSKA (reference sequence). The CDR3 nucleotides are TGCAGTGCTGAGGACGTATACAATGAGCAGTTCTTC. Residues: CSAEDVYNEQFF.

The chain carries TRBV7-2 and TRBJ1-5, with D hard to call. Germline loops: CDR1 SGHTA, CDR2 FQGNSA. This CDR3 has 15 residues. Trimming took 7 bases from V and 0 from J, leaving 13 bases between them. CDR3: CASTSRPNSNQPQHF. DNA of the CDR3: TGTGCCAGCACCTCCCGTCCTAATAGCAATCAGCCCCAGCATTTT.

In its sample, this clonotype was seen a few times. The genes are TRBV12-3 or TRBV12-4 and TRBJ2-1, with D perhaps TRBD1 (6 bases). Trimming removed 6 bases from V and 6 bases from J, with 9 bases in between. This CDR3 contains 12 residues. CDR3 nucleotide sequence: TGTGCCAGCAGACCACAGGGCAATGAGCAGTTCTTC. It encodes CASRPQGNEQFF.

J is TRBJ2-2 and V is TRBV4-2, with a tentative D call TRBD1 (7 bases). The V end lost 0 bases, the J end lost 6 bases, and 20 bases lay between the germline ends. The CDR3 loop spans 18 amino acids. Germline V gene lookup returns CDR1 LGHNA and CDR2 YNFKEQ. CDR3 bases: TGTGCCAGCAGCCAAGATCTTGGAGGGGGCGCGAGCTCCGGGGAGCTGTTTTTT. Translated: CASSQDLGGGASSGELFF.

The chain has TRBV5-1 and TRBJ1-2; D gene uncertain. Trimming removed 1 base from V and 6 bases from J, with 10 bases in between. This CDR3 region has 13 residues. Germline V gives CDR1 SGHRS, CDR2 YFSETQ. The CDR3 DNA is TGCGCCAGCAGCTTGCGAGGAACCGATGGCTACACCTTC. As protein: CASSLRGTDGYTF.

CDR3 bases: TGCGCCAGCAGCTCCACTGATCAGCCCCAGCATTTT. The encoded protein is CASSSTDQPQHF. The rearrangement links TRBV5-1 to TRBJ1-5; D gene uncertain. The CDR3 length is 12 residues. V gave up 3 bases and J gave up 5 bases, with 6 bases separating them. Per germline, CDR1 SGHRS and CDR2 YFSETQ.

This clonotype was observed a handful of times. The J gene is TRBJ1-5, the V gene TRBV24-1; 8 bases agree with TRBD1. V was clipped by 9 bases and J by 5 bases; unmatched bases: 8. CDR1 and CDR2 from the germline V gene are KGHDR and SFDVKD. The CDR3 totals 14 residues. CDR3 loop: CATAGQDPYQPQHF. In nucleotides, the CDR3 is TGTGCCACCGCGGGACAGGACCCTTATCAGCCCCAGCATTTT.

The chain carries TRBV5-1 and TRBJ2-7; the D gene is possibly TRBD1 (5 bases). The end of the DNA fits TRBJ2-5 better, so the J call may be wrong. CDR3 length equals 17 residues. Germline lookup yields CDR1 SGHRS and CDR2 YFSETQ. CDR3 protein: CASSLEPPGFPGETQYF. The CDR3 region has the DNA TGCGCCAGCAGCTTGGAACCGCCAGGGTTTCCAGGGGAGACCCAGTACTTC.

Regarding this clonotype: Its ends do not fully match the called genes, so a read error is possible. The CDR3 loop reads CGVEEGGKKLFF. The DNA of the CDR3 is TGCGGCGTTGAAGAAGGCGGGAAAAAACTGTTTTTT. The genes are TRBV29-1 and TRBJ1-4; unclear D gene. Germline-derived CDR1 and CDR2 are SQVTM and ANQGSEA. This CDR3 is 12 amino acids long.

The chain employs TRBV12-3 or TRBV12-4 and TRBJ2-7, with D tentatively TRBD2 (5 bases). V was cut by 8 bases and J by 7 bases, with 33 bases left in between. CDR3 length: 18 amino acids. The DNA for the CDR3 is TGTGCCAGCGGTAGCCCGGAGGATTCGTTGAGCTCCTACAATGAGCAGTACTTC. Translating gives CASGSPEDSLSSYNEQYF.

This clonotype turned up a few times. This chain uses TRBV6-6 with TRBJ2-3; D gene uncertain. The germline V gene has CDR1 MNHNY and CDR2 SVGAGI (reference sequence). The CDR3 runs to 12 residues. V lost 2 bases, J lost 4 bases, and 4 bases lay in between. This CDR3 is CASSYRPDTQYF. The CDR3 DNA reads TGTGCCAGCAGTTACCGGCCAGATACGCAGTATTTT.

This chain's CDR3 is CASRRTGNTGNTIYF. CDR3 DNA: TGTGCCAGCAGAAGAACAGGGAATACTGGAAACACCATATATTTT. The rearrangement links TRBV2 to TRBJ1-3; tentative D call: TRBD1 (6 bases). Per germline, CDR1 SNHLY and CDR2 FYNNEI. V was cut by 6 bases and J by 2 bases, with 14 bases left in between. The CDR3 length is 15 residues.

The gene calls are TRBV28 and TRBJ2-5; a weak D match, TRBD1 (5 bases). There are 14 residues in the CDR3. Trimming removed 8 bases at V and 5 bases at J, with 18 bases between. Looked up from germline, CDR1 is MDHEN and CDR2 is SYDVKM. The CDR3 region has the DNA TGTGCCAGCCGTCCCCTGGGGCGCCGGGAGACCCAGTACTTC. Amino acid sequence: CASRPLGRRETQYF.

Comment on this clonotype: Given the absence of the conserved phenylalanine or tryptophan at the CDR3 end, a read error is likely. V is TRBV28 and J is TRBJ2-5; 7 nucleotides match TRBD2. The DNA matches TRBJ2-7 better at its end, which makes the J call doubtful. The germline V gene encodes CDR1 MDHEN and CDR2 SYDVKM. This CDR3 comprises 13 residues. CDR3 sequence: CASSSAGEYEQYL. Here the CDR3 DNA reads TGTGCCAGCAGTTCCGCGGGGGAGTACGAGCAGTACCTC.

This clonotype was detected a few times. This chain connects TRBV5-1 to TRBJ2-3; 7 nucleotides match TRBD2. V trimming: 6 bases; J trimming: 3 bases; junction bases outside the gene matches: 13. CDR3 length equals 16 residues. Germline values: CDR1 SGHRS, CDR2 YFSETQ. DNA for the CDR3: TGCGCCAGCAACCCGACCCCGGGGGGTATGACAGATACGCAGTATTTT. Amino acid sequence: CASNPTPGGMTDTQYF.

The CDR3 is CSVVSGPSYNEQFF. The DNA of the CDR3 is TGCAGCGTGGTTAGCGGGCCCTCCTACAATGAGCAGTTCTTC. The chain uses TRBV29-1 and TRBJ2-1, with 7 bases identical to TRBD2. Looked up from germline, CDR1 is SQVTM and CDR2 is ANQGSEA. V lost 6 bases and J lost 0; bases outside the gene matches: 5. The CDR3 has 14 amino acids.

The V call is TRBV2, the J call TRBJ2-1; TRBD2 matches at 13 bases. The ends lost 5 bases at V and 3 bases at J; junction bases unmatched: 7. There are 17 residues in the CDR3. Per germline, CDR1 SNHLY and CDR2 FYNNEI. CDR3 loop: CASSFSGLAGVYNEQFF. DNA of the CDR3: TGTGCCAGCAGTTTTAGTGGACTAGCGGGAGTCTACAATGAGCAGTTCTTC.

This clonotype was seen only a few times. J is TRBJ2-7 and V is TRBV6-5; D is undetermined. V lost 6 bases and J 2 bases, leaving 14 bases between the germline ends. Germline-derived CDR1 and CDR2 are MNHEY and SVGAGI. The CDR3 has 14 amino acids. CDR3 nucleotide sequence: TGTGCCAGCAGGGTAGGACCGGGTACCTACGAGCAGTACTTC. Its protein product is CASRVGPGTYEQYF.

This clonotype was picked up a small number of times. The J gene is TRBJ2-3, the V gene TRBV7-2; 13 positions match TRBD2. CDR1 and CDR2 (germline): SGHTA, FQGNSA. CDR3 length: 15 amino acids. V lost 5 bases to trimming and J lost 4 bases; unmatched junction nucleotides: 3. The CDR3 protein is CASSRTSGSADTQYF. The CDR3 DNA sequence: TGTGCCAGCAGCCGGACTAGCGGGAGCGCAGATACGCAGTATTTT. Based on the CDR3 plus reference TRBV7-2 and TRBJ2-3, the full variable domain is GAGVSQSPSNKVTEKGKDVELRCDPISGHTALYWYRQSLGQGLEFLIYFQGNSAPDKSGLPSDRFSAERTGGSVSTLTIQRTQQEDSAVYLCASSRTSGSADTQYFGPGTRLTVL.

This clonotype has more than one count but fewer than ten. The gene calls are TRBV20-1 and TRBJ1-1, with D tentatively TRBD1 (6 bases). Germline assignment: CDR1 DFQATT and CDR2 SNEGSKA (reference sequence). V lost 3 bases and J lost 5, with 22 bases in between. The CDR3 is 16 residues long. The CDR3 reads CSASPPRGGSWTEAFF. In nucleotides, the CDR3 is TGCAGTGCTAGCCCCCCTAGGGGGGGCAGTTGGACTGAAGCTTTCTTT.

This chain links TRBV27 with TRBJ1-2; 8 positions match TRBD1. Germline-derived CDR1 and CDR2 are MNHEY and SMNVEV (reference sequence). The length of the CDR3 is 14 residues. The J segment lost 2 bases and the V segment lost 5 bases, leaving 4 bases of the junction unmatched. For the CDR3, the DNA is TGTGCCAGCAGTACAAACAGGGGGAACTATGGCTACACCTTC. It specifies CASSTNRGNYGYTF.

V and J are TRBV20-1 and TRBJ2-1, with TRBD2 identical over 11 bases. The CDR3 runs 13 residues. Germline lookup yields CDR1 DFQATT and CDR2 SNEGSKA (reference sequence). V was clipped by 6 bases and J by 6 bases; unmatched bases: 4. The CDR3 loop is CSATSGGLNEQFF. The CDR3 coding sequence is TGCAGTGCCACTAGCGGGGGACTCAATGAGCAGTTCTTC.

In its sample, this clonotype was seen a few times. The CDR3 region has the DNA TGTGCCAGCAGTGACACAGGGACCTCCTACAATGAGCAGTTCTTC. Protein product: CASSDTGTSYNEQFF. The chain combines TRBV6-2 or TRBV6-3 with TRBJ2-1, with D tentatively TRBD1 (6 bases). V was shortened by 5 bases and J by 0 bases, with 11 bases between the two germline ends. The CDR3 length is 15 residues. Germline CDR1 is MNHEY and CDR2 is SVGEGT.